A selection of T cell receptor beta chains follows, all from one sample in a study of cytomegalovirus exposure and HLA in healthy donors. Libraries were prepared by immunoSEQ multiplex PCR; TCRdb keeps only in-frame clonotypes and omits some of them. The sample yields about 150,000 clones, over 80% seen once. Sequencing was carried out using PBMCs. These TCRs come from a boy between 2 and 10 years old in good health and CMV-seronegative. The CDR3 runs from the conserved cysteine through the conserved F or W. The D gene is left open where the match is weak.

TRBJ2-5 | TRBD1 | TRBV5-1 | CASSLGDRGQETQYF
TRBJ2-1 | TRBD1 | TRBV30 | CAWSGKGANRLYNEQFF
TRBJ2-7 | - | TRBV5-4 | CASSWDSVPYEQYF
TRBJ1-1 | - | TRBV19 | CASSMGTTNTEAFF
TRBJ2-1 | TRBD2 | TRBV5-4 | CASSIVREGEQFF
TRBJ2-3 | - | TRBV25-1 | CASSEYLDTQYF
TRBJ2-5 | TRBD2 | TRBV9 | CASSAGLAGGGGYQETQYF
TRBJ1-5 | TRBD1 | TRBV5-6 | CASSLGQGGQPQHF
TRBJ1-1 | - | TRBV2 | CASSELGTYGMNTEAFF
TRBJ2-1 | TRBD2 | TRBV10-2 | CASSESASGAYYNEQFF
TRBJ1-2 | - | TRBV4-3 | CASSQDRHGIYGYTF
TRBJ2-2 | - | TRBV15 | CATSRVPGNGELFF
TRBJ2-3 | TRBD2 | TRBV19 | CASSLGLAGGDTQYF
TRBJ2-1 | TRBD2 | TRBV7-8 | CASSASGGAWDEQFF
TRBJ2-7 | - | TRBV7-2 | CASSLESVGEQYF
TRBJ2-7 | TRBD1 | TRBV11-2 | CASSLVDRGLYEQYF
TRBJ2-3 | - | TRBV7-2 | CASSPQRVRQNTQYF
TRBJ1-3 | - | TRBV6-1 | CASSDIIGAGNTIYF
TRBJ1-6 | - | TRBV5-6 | CASSSNQGTVNSPLHF